Shown below are 14 T cell receptor beta chains from a single sample sequenced in a study of CD8 T cells in Susac syndrome. RNA totalling about 0.45 to 1 ug underwent reverse transcription with random hexamers. TCRdb independently ran MiXCR on the immunoSEQ multiplex PCR reads; one entry per CDR3 protein. The sample records approximately 190,000 distinct CDR3 sequences, over 85% being singletons. Sequencing used CD4+ T cells from PBMCs. The receptors were sampled from a human donor in good health.

The V and J genes are TRBV7-2 and TRBJ2-5; the D is unclear. The CDR3 contains 14 residues. Germline-derived CDR1 and CDR2 are SGHTA and FQGNSA. Trimming took off 1 base at V and 1 base at J, with 7 bases between the two ends. CDR3 protein: CASSLVAFQETQYF. CDR3 bases: TGTGCCAGCAGCTTAGTCGCATTCCAAGAGACCCAGTACTTC.

The sample holds a few counts of this clonotype. The chain employs TRBV3-1 and TRBJ2-7; 8 bases map to TRBD2. This CDR3 contains 14 residues. Trimming took 1 base from V and 2 from J; bases not matched to a gene: 1. Germline V gene lookup returns CDR1 LGHDT and CDR2 YNNKEL (reference sequence). CDR3: CASSQGGGTYEQYF. The CDR3 DNA sequence: TGTGCCAGCAGCCAAGGCGGGGGGACCTACGAGCAGTACTTC.

V gene TRBV15 combines with J gene TRBJ2-6; D might be TRBD1 (6 bases). Deletions cut 4 bases from V and 1 base from J, with 11 bases between. The CDR3 is made up of 16 amino acids. Germline loops: CDR1 LNHNV, CDR2 YYDKDF (reference sequence). The CDR3 protein is CATSTYQGSGANVLTF. The CDR3 DNA reads TGTGCCACCAGCACCTACCAGGGGTCTGGGGCCAACGTCCTGACTTTC.

This chain connects TRBV6-2 or TRBV6-3 to TRBJ1-5; D is perhaps TRBD1 (5 bases). V lost 5 bases to trimming and J lost 7 bases, with 18 bases between them. CDR1 is MNHEY and CDR2 is SVGEGT in the germline V gene. The CDR3 spans 15 residues. CDR3: CASSNGGGLGQPQHF. CDR3 DNA sequence: TGTGCCAGCAGTAACGGGGGGGGGTTAGGCCAGCCCCAGCATTTT.

V usage is TRBV3-1 and J usage is TRBJ1-2, with D unresolved. This CDR3 has 13 amino acids. The ends were cut back, 2 bases at V and 8 bases at J, with 12 bases in the middle. The germline V gene encodes CDR1 LGHDT and CDR2 YNNKEL (reference sequence). This chain's CDR3 is CASSQTTTLGYTF. The DNA of the CDR3 is TGTGCCAGCAGCCAAACAACTACCCTCGGCTACACCTTC. Full variable domain (remainder filled in from reference TRBV3-1 and TRBJ1-2): DTAVSQTPKYLVTQMGNDKSIKCEQNLGHDTMYWYKQDSKKFLKIMFSYNNKELIINETVPNRFSPKSPDKAHLNLHINSLELGDSAVYFCASSQTTTLGYTFGSGTRLTVV.

V usage is TRBV3-1 and J usage is TRBJ1-1; D ambiguous. Per the germline V gene, CDR1 is LGHDT and CDR2 is YNNKEL (reference sequence). CDR3 length: 15 amino acids. V was cut by 4 bases and J by 7 bases, with 19 bases left in between. CDR3 region: CASSLNPRDPLEAFF. CDR3 DNA sequence: TGTGCCAGCAGCCTGAACCCCCGGGATCCCCTTGAAGCTTTCTTT.

This chain links TRBV7-2 with TRBJ2-2; no reliable D call. CDR1 is SGHTA and CDR2 is FQGNSA in the germline V gene. CDR3 length: 18 residues. Trimming shortened V by 5 bases and J by 5 bases, and 24 bases separated the two germline ends. The CDR3 spells CASSQALPSKSRTGELFF. Here the CDR3 DNA reads TGTGCCAGCAGCCAAGCCCTACCCAGTAAATCAAGGACCGGGGAGCTGTTTTTT.

This clonotype was counted a single time. CDR3 coding DNA: TGTGCCAGCAGCCTTCTGACAGGAGAGACCCAGTACTTC. Translating gives CASSLLTGETQYF. This sequence joins TRBV4-2 and TRBJ2-5, with D possibly TRBD1 on 6 matching bases. The V and J ends lost 4 bases and 4 bases respectively, with 10 bases between them. The CDR3 is 13 amino acids. Germline CDR1 and CDR2: LGHNA and YNFKEQ.

V and J are TRBV10-3 and TRBJ2-3; 8 bases line up with TRBD1. The germline V gene encodes CDR1 ENHRY and CDR2 SYGVKD. The CDR3 covers 15 residues. V shed 4 bases, J shed 3 bases, and the junction held 6 bases outside the gene matches. CDR3 loop: CAISAGQGETDTQYF. CDR3 coding DNA: TGTGCCATCAGTGCCGGACAGGGAGAGACAGATACGCAGTATTTT.

V usage is TRBV9 and J usage is TRBJ2-2, with TRBD2 matching 14 bases. This CDR3 has 16 residues. V lost 4 bases, J lost 7 bases, and 6 bases stayed unmatched. Looked up from germline, CDR1 is SGDLS and CDR2 is YYNGEE. CDR3 nucleotides: TGTGCCAGCAGCCAGACTAGCGGGGGGGCGGTCGGGGAGCTGTTTTTT. Encoded protein: CASSQTSGGAVGELFF.

J is TRBJ1-6 and V is TRBV9, with unresolved D. The CDR3 has 14 residues. The V end was cut by 4 bases, the J end by 7 bases, with 12 bases between. Germline-derived CDR1 and CDR2 are SGDLS and YYNGEE. The DNA of the CDR3 is TGTGCCAGCAGCAATGCGGTGGGAAATTCACCCCTCCACTTT. It is translated as CASSNAVGNSPLHF. The full variable domain, rest sourced from reference TRBV9 and TRBJ1-6, is DSGVTQTPKHLITATGQRVTLRCSPRSGDLSVYWYQQSLDQGLQFLIQYYNGEERAKGNILERFSAQQFPDLHSELNLSSLELGDSALYFCASSNAVGNSPLHFGNGTRLTVT.

The chain is built from TRBV28 and TRBJ2-5; D is ambiguous. V lost 4 bases, J lost 3 bases, and 6 bases lay in between. Looked up from germline, CDR1 is MDHEN and CDR2 is SYDVKM. The CDR3 has 12 residues. The CDR3 is CASSSVEETQYF. In DNA form, the CDR3 reads TGTGCCAGCAGTTCAGTAGAAGAGACCCAGTACTTC.

This chain joins TRBV5-6 and TRBJ1-3; D call uncertain. The V end lost 5 bases, the J end lost 1 base, and 10 bases lay between the germline ends. The CDR3 spans 14 residues. The germline V gene encodes CDR1 SGHDT and CDR2 YYEEEE. The CDR3 protein is CASSMITSGNTIYF. Written as DNA, the CDR3 is TGTGCCAGCAGTATGATCACTTCTGGAAACACCATATATTTT.

The CDR3 sequence: CASSERYLNTEAFF. The CDR3 DNA is TGCGCCAGCAGCGAGCGCTACCTAAACACTGAAGCTTTCTTT. The J gene is TRBJ1-1, the V gene TRBV5-1; D not resolved. The CDR3 loop spans 14 amino acids. Trimming removed 4 bases at V and 2 bases at J, with 12 bases between. CDR1 is SGHRS, CDR2 YFSETQ, per germline.